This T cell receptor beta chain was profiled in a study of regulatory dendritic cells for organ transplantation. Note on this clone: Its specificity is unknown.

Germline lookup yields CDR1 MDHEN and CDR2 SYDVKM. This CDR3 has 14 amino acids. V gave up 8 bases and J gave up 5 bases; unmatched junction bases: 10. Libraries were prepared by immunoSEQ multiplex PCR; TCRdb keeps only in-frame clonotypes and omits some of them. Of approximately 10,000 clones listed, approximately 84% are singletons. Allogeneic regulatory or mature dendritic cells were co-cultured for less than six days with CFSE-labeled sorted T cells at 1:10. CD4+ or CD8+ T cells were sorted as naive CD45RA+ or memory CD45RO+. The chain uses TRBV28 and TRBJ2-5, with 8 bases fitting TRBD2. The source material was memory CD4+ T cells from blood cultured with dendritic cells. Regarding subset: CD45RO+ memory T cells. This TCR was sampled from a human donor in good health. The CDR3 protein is CASGPAGVGETQYF. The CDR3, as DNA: TGTGCCAGCGGGCCAGCGGGAGTCGGGGAGACCCAGTACTTC.